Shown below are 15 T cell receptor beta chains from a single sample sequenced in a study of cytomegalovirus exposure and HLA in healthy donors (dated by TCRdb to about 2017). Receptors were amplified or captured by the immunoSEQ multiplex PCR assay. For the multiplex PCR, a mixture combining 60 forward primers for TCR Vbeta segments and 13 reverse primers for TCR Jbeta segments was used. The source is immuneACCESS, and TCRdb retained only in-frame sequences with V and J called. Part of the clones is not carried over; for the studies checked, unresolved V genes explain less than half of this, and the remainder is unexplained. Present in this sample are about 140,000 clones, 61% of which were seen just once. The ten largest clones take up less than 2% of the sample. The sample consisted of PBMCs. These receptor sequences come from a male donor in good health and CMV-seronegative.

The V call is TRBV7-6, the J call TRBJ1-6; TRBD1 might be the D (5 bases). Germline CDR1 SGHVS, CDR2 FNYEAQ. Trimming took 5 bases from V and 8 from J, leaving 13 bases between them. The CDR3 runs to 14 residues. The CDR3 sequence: CASSRGGSDSPLHF. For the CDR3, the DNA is TGTGCCAGCAGCCGGGGGGGGTCCGATTCACCCCTCCACTTT.

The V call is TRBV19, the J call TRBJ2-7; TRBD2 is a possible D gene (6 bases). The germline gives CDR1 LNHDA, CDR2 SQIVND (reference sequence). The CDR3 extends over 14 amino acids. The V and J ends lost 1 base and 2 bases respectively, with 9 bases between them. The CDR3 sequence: CASSIGDFTYEQYF. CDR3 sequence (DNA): TGTGCCAGTAGTATAGGGGACTTCACCTACGAGCAGTACTTC.

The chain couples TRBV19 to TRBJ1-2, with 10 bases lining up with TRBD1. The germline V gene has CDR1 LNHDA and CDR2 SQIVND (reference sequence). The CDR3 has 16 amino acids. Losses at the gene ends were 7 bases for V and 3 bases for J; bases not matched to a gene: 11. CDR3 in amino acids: CASTRTGGTSDYGYTF. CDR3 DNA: TGTGCCAGTACCCGGACAGGGGGTACCAGTGACTATGGCTACACCTTC. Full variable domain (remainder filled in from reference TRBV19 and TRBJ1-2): DGGITQSPKYLFRKEGQNVTLSCEQNLNHDAMYWYRQDPGQGLRLIYYSQIVNDFQKGDIAEGYSVSREKKESFPLTVTSAQKNPTAFYLCASTRTGGTSDYGYTFGSGTRLTVV.

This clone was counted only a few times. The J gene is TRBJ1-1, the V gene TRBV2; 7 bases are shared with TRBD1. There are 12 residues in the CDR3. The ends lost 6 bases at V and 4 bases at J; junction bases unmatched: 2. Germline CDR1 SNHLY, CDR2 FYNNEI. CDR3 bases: TGTGCCAGCAGGGCAGGGGGCACTGAAGCTTTCTTT. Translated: CASRAGGTEAFF.

The CDR3 DNA follows: TGTGCCAGTAGTATAGCAGCGAGCGGGGTGTACAATGAGCAGTTCTTC. Translating it yields CASSIAASGVYNEQFF. V gene TRBV19 combines with J gene TRBJ2-1; 7 bases agree with TRBD2. V lost 1 base to trimming and J lost 4 bases; unmatched junction nucleotides: 7. Germline lookup yields CDR1 LNHDA and CDR2 SQIVND (reference sequence). The CDR3 runs to 16 residues.

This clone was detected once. CDR3 in amino acids: CASTIDREGQPQHF. CDR3 DNA: TGTGCCAGTACAATTGACAGGGAAGGCCAGCCCCAGCATTTT. The genes are TRBV6-1 and TRBJ1-5; TRBD1 matches at 7 bases. The V gene's germline CDR1 is MNHNS and CDR2 SASEGT. Trimming at V came to 9 bases and at J to 7 bases, leaving 12 bases not matched to a gene. The CDR3 consists of 14 residues.

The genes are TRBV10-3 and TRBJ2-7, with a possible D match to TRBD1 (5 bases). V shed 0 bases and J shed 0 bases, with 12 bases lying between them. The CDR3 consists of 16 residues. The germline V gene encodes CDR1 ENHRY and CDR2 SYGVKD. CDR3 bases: TGTGCCATCAGTGAGTCGGCGACAGTAAGCTCCTACGAGCAGTACTTC. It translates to CAISESATVSSYEQYF.

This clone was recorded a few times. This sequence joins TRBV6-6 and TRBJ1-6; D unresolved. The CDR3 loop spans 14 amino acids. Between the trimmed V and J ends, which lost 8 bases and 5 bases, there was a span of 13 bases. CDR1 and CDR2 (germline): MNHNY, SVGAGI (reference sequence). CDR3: CASGGEVDNSPLHF. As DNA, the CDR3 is TGTGCCAGCGGCGGGGAGGTAGATAATTCACCCCTCCACTTT.

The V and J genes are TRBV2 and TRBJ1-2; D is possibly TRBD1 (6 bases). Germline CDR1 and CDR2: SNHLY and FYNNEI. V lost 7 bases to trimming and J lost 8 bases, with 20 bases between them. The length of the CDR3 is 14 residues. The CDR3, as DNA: TGTGCCAGCACCGAGGAGGTTGGGGGGGGCGGCTACACCTTC. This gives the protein CASTEEVGGGGYTF.

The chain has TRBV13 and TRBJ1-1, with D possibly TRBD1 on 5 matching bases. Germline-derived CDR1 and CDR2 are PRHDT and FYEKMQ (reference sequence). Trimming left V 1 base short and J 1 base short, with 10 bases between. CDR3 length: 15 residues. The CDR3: CASSLVQGRNTEAFF. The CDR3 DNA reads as TGTGCCAGCAGCTTAGTCCAGGGTCGGAACACTGAAGCTTTCTTT.

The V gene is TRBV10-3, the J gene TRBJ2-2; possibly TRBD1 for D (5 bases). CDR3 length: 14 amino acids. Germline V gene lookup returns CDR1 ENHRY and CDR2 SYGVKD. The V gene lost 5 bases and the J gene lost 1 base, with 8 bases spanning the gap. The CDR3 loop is CAISTGVNTGELFF. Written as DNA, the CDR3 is TGTGCCATCAGTACAGGAGTGAACACCGGGGAGCTGTTTTTT.

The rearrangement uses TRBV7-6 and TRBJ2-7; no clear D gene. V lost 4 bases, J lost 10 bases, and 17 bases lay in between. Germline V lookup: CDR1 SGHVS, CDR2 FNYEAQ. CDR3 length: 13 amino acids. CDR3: CASSSRTDFTQYF. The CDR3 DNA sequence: TGTGCCAGCAGCTCCCGTACCGACTTTACCCAGTACTTC.

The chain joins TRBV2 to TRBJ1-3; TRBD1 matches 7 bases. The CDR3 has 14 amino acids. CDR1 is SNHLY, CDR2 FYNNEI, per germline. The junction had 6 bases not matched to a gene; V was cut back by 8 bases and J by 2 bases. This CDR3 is CASRRDSPGNTIYF. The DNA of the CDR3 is TGTGCCAGCCGACGGGACAGTCCTGGAAACACCATATATTTT.

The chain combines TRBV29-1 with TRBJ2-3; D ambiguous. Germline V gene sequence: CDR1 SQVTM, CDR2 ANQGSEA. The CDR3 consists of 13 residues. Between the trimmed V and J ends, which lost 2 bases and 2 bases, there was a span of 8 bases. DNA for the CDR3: TGCAGCGTTGAACAGGCATACACAGATACGCAGTATTTT. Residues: CSVEQAYTDTQYF.

DNA for the CDR3: TGTGCCACCAGCAGAGACCTTTTAGACAGGGCCTACGAGCAGTACTTC. This encodes CATSRDLLDRAYEQYF. V is TRBV15 and J is TRBJ2-7, with 7 bases lining up with TRBD1. J gave up 2 bases and V 0 bases, and 7 bases lay outside the gene matches. CDR1 and CDR2 from the germline V gene are LNHNV and YYDKDF (reference sequence). The length of the CDR3 is 16 residues.